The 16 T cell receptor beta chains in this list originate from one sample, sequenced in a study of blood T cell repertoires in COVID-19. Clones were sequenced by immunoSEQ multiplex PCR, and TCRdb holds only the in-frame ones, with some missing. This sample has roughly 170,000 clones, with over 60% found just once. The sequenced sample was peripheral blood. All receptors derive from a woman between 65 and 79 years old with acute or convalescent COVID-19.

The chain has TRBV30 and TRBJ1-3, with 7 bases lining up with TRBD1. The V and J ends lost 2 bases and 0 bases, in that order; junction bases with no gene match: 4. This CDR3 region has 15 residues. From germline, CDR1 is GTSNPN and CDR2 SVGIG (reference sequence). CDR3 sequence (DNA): TGTGCCTGGAGTAGAGACAGGGCCTCTGGAAACACCATATATTTT. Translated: CAWSRDRASGNTIYF.

This CDR3 is CASSGTSGRSEQFF. The CDR3 region has the DNA TGTGCCAGTAGTGGGACTAGCGGGAGGAGTGAGCAGTTCTTC. This chain connects TRBV19 to TRBJ2-1; 15 bases are a match to TRBD2. Germline V gives CDR1 LNHDA, CDR2 SQIVND (reference sequence). The CDR3 loop spans 14 amino acids. The junction had 2 bases not matched to a gene; V was cut back by 5 bases and J by 9 bases. The whole variable domain, filled in from reference TRBV19 and TRBJ2-1, reads DGGITQSPKYLFRKEGQNVTLSCEQNLNHDAMYWYRQDPGQGLRLIYYSQIVNDFQKGDIAEGYSVSREKKESFPLTVTSAQKNPTAFYLCASSGTSGRSEQFFGPGTRLTVL.

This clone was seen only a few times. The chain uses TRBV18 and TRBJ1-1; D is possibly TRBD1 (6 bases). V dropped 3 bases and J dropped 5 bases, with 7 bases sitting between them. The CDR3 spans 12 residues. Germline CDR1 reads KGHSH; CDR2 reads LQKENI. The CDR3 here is CASSPGQTEAFF. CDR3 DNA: TGTGCCAGCTCACCCGGACAGACTGAAGCTTTCTTT.

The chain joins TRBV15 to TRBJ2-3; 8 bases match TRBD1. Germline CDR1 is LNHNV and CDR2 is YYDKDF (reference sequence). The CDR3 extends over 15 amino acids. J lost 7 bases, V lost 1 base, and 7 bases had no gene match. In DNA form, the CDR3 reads TGTGCCACCAGCAGAGCCGGACAGGGCTCCCATACGCAGTATTTT. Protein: CATSRAGQGSHTQYF.

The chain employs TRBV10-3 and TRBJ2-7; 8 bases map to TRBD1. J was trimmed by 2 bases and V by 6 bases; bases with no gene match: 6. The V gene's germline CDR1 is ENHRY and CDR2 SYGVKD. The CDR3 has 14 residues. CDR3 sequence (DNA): TGTGCCATCAGGCCGGGACAGGTTCCCTACGAGCAGTACTTC. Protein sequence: CAIRPGQVPYEQYF.

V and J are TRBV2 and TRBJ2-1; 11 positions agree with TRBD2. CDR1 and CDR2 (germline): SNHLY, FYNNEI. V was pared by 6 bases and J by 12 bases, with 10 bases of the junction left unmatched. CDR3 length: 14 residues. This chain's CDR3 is CASRAGTSGGSQFF. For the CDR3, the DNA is TGTGCCAGCAGGGCCGGGACTAGCGGAGGGTCGCAGTTCTTC.

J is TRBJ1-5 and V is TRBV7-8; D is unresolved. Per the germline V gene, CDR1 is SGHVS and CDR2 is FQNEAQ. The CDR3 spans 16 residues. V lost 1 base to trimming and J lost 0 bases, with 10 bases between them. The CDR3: CASSLGNRNSNQPQHF. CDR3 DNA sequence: TGTGCCAGCAGCTTAGGTAACAGAAATAGCAATCAGCCCCAGCATTTT.

The CDR3 protein is CASSYSRGELFF. In DNA, the CDR3 is TGTGCCAGCAGTTACTCGAGAGGGGAGCTGTTTTTT. V and J are TRBV6-5 and TRBJ2-2; no reliable D call. The V gene lost 0 bases and the J gene lost 8 bases, with 4 bases spanning the gap. The CDR3 runs to 12 residues. Germline V gene sequence: CDR1 MNHEY, CDR2 SVGAGI.

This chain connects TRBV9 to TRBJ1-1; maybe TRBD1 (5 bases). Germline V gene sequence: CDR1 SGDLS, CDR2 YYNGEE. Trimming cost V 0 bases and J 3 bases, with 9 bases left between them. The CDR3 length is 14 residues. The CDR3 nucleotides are TGTGCCAGCAGCGTAGAGGGGCCCGACACTGAAGCTTTCTTT. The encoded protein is CASSVEGPDTEAFF. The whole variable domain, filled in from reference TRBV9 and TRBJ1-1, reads DSGVTQTPKHLITATGQRVTLRCSPRSGDLSVYWYQQSLDQGLQFLIQYYNGEERAKGNILERFSAQQFPDLHSELNLSSLELGDSALYFCASSVEGPDTEAFFGQGTRLTVV.

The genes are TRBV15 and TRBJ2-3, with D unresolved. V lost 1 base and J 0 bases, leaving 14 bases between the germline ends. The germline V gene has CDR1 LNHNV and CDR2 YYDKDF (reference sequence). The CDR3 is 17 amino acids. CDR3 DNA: TGTGCCACCAGCAGAGGACGACCAATAGCTAGCACAGATACGCAGTATTTT. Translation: CATSRGRPIASTDTQYF.

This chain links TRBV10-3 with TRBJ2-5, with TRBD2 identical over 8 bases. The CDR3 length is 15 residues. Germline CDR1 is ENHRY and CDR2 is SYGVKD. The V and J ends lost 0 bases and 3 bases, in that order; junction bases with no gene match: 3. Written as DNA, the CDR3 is TGTGCCATCAGTGAGTCGGGGACTAGAAAAGAGACCCAGTACTTC. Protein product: CAISESGTRKETQYF.

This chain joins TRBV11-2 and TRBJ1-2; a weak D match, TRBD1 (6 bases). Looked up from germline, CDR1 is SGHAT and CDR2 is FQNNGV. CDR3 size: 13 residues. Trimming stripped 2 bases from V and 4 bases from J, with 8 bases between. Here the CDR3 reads CASSLRGGYGYTF. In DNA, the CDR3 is TGTGCCAGCAGCTTAAGGGGGGGCTATGGCTACACCTTC.

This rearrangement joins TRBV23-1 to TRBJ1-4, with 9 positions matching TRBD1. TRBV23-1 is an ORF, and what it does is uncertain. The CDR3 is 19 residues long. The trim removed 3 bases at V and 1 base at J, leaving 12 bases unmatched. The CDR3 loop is CASSHLPGQGKLTNEKLFF. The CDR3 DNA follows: TGCGCCAGCAGTCATCTTCCGGGACAGGGCAAGTTAACTAATGAAAAACTGTTTTTT.

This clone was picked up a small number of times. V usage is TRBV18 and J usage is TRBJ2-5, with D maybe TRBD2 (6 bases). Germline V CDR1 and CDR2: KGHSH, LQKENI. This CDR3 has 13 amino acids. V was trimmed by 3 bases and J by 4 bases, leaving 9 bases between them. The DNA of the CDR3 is TGTGCCAGCTCACCCGGGACTTCAGAGACCCAGTACTTC. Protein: CASSPGTSETQYF. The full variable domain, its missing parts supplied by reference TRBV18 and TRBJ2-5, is NAGVMQNPRHLVRRRGQEARLRCSPMKGHSHVYWYRQLPEEGLKFMVYLQKENIIDESGMPKERFSAEFPKEGPSILRIQQVVRGDSAAYFCASSPGTSETQYFGPGTRLLVL.

The CDR3 nucleotides are TGCGCCAGCGCCCAAACAGGGATGTATAATTCACCCCTCCACTTT. This translates into CASAQTGMYNSPLHF. This chain uses TRBV5-1 with TRBJ1-6; D is perhaps TRBD1 (6 bases). Per the germline V gene, CDR1 is SGHRS and CDR2 is YFSETQ. V lost 7 bases to trimming and J lost 4 bases, with 15 bases between them. CDR3 length equals 15 residues. Drawing the rest from reference TRBV5-1 and TRBJ1-6, the complete variable domain is KAGVTQTPRYLIKTRGQQVTLSCSPISGHRSVSWYQQTPGQGLQFLFEYFSETQRNKGNFPGRFSGRQFSNSRSEMNVSTLELGDSALYLCASAQTGMYNSPLHFGNGTRLTVT.

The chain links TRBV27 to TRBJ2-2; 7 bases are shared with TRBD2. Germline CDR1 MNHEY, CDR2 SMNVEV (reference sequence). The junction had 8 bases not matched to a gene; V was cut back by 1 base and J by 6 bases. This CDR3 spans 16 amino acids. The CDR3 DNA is TGTGCCAGCAGTTTATGGGGCGGGAGAGAGGCCGGGGAGCTGTTTTTT. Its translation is CASSLWGGREAGELFF.